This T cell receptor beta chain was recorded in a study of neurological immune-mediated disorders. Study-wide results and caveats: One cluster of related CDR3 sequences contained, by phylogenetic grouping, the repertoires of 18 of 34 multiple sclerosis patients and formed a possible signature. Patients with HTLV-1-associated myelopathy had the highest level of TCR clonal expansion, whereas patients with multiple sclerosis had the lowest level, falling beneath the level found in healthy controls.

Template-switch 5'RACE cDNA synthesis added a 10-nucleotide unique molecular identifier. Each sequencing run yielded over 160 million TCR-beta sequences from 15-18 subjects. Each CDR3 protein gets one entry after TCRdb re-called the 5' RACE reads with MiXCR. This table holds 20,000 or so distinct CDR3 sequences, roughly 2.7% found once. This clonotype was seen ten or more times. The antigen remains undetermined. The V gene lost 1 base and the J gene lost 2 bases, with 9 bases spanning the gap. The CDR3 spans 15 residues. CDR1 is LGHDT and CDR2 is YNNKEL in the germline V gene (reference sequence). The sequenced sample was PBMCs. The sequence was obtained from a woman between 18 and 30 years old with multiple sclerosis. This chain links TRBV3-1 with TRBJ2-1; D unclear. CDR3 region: CASSQGGVTYNEQFF. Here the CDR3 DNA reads TGTGCCAGCAGCCAAGGCGGCGTTACCTACAATGAGCAGTTCTTC.